The entry below gives a single T cell receptor (beta chain) sequence along with its context. Its target is unknown. Sequenced by immunoSEQ multiplex PCR; TCRdb stores in-frame clones only, minus some. There are approximately 77,000 clones in the sample; about 92% occur only once, and under 5% lies in the top ten. The CDR3 length is 12 residues. Germline values: CDR1 MDHEN, CDR2 SYDVKM. V was clipped by 2 bases and J by 7 bases, with 6 bases between them. These data come from a study of T cell responses to AZD1222 COVID-19 vaccine. Study-wide results and caveats: The CD4 TCRs associated with vaccination extended across spike and predominated at 160-218 and 743-854. The donor cohort was predominantly white British with a female majority, and clonal diversity may have been underestimated. Just five or six AZD1222 recipients were seropositive at baseline. Elevations in Spike-specific TCR breadth and depth followed administration of two AZD1222 doses.

The TCR sequence derives from an adult who received the AZD1222 COVID-19 vaccine. The chain uses TRBV28 and TRBJ1-5, with D unresolved. Sequenced material: peripheral blood, taken 28 days after the second AZD1222 dose. CDR3 nucleotide sequence: TGTGCCAGCAGTTTAGGTGGGCAGCCCCAGCATTTT. Its translation: CASSLGGQPQHF.